This TCR beta chain is drawn from a study of multiple sclerosis patients with progressive multifocal leukoencephalopathy. The CDR3 loop spans 14 amino acids. The germline CDR1 and CDR2 sequences are LGHNT and FRNRAP. Trimming took 4 bases from V and 10 from J, leaving 17 bases between them. Time point reported: before natalizumab initiation. Method: immunoSEQ multiplex PCR; TCRdb's copy keeps in-frame clones and lacks some. The table has roughly 28,000 clones, approximately 90% seen once; the top ten hold under 1.2%. This clonotype originated in a human donor with multiple sclerosis. Sequencing used PBMCs. The chain links TRBV12-5 to TRBJ2-1, with D uncertain. CDR3 bases: TGTGCTAGTGGTTCAACTGGGATCGGAATCGAGCAGTTCTTC. Translation gives CASGSTGIGIEQFF.